One sample yielded the 23 T cell receptor beta chains listed below, sequenced in a study of shared clonotypes between healthy human individuals. Positive CCR7 selection of CD45RO-negative cells yielded the naive CD8 cells, and terminally differentiated effector memory CD45RA+ cells were excluded. Here immunoSEQ multiplex PCR was the method, and the copy in TCRdb shows in-frame clones only, minus some. This table holds 2 million to 2.5 million clones, about 95% found once. What was sequenced was naive CD8+ T cells sorted from blood. These receptors all come from a man aged 18 to 30 in good health.

This chain joins TRBV18 and TRBJ1-6; D might be TRBD1 (5 bases). Trimming removed 0 bases at V and 14 bases at J, with 14 bases between. This CDR3 comprises 14 residues. The germline gives CDR1 KGHSH, CDR2 LQKENI. The DNA for the CDR3 is TGTGCCAGCTCACCACCGGGACCGTTACGCACCCTCCACTTT. Amino acid sequence: CASSPPGPLRTLHF.

This chain links TRBV10-3 with TRBJ1-1; 10 nucleotides agree with TRBD1. This CDR3 comprises 14 residues. J was trimmed by 7 bases and V by 3 bases; bases with no gene match: 5. Germline assignment: CDR1 ENHRY and CDR2 SYGVKD. The CDR3, as DNA: TGTGCCATCAGTGATTTTTGGGACAGGGGTGAAGCTTTCTTT. It codes for CAISDFWDRGEAFF.

The genes are TRBV27 and TRBJ2-1; weak D call: TRBD2 (6 bases). Trimming shortened V by 3 bases and J by 0 bases, and 12 bases separated the two germline ends. Germline CDR1 MNHEY, CDR2 SMNVEV (reference sequence). This CDR3 contains 16 residues. The CDR3 bases are TGTGCCAGCAGTTTGGGGCGGGGAAGCTCCTACAATGAGCAGTTCTTC. Amino acid sequence: CASSLGRGSSYNEQFF.

The chain is built from TRBV4-1 and TRBJ1-3, with 10 bases fitting TRBD1. CDR3 length: 17 amino acids. V lost 1 base to trimming and J lost 8 bases; unmatched junction nucleotides: 11. Germline loops: CDR1 MGHRA, CDR2 YSYEKL. CDR3 nucleotides: TGCGCCAGCAGCCAAGTCCAGAGACAGGGGGCGAGGTACACCATATATTTT. It specifies CASSQVQRQGARYTIYF.

CDR3 DNA sequence: TGTGCCAGTAGTAGCGCGGGGACCTCCTACGAGCAGTACTTC. This translates into CASSSAGTSYEQYF. The rearrangement links TRBV19 to TRBJ2-7; a weak D match, TRBD2 (6 bases). This CDR3 spans 14 amino acids. Trimming cost V 4 bases and J 0 bases, with 10 bases left between them. CDR1 is LNHDA, CDR2 SQIVND, per germline (reference sequence).

This clone has a single count. The CDR3 DNA reads TGTGCCAGCAGCTTGGGCAATATCTACCAGAATTTTAGCAATCAGCCCCAGCATTTT. It yields the protein CASSLGNIYQNFSNQPQHF. The chain links TRBV5-4 to TRBJ1-5; D gene uncertain. CDR1 is SGHNT, CDR2 YYREEE, per germline (reference sequence). This CDR3 contains 19 residues. V dropped 0 bases and J dropped 0 bases, with 19 bases sitting between them.

V gene TRBV13 combines with J gene TRBJ2-7; 11 positions agree with TRBD1. The germline V gene encodes CDR1 PRHDT and CDR2 FYEKMQ (reference sequence). The CDR3 totals 15 residues. Losses at the gene ends were 3 bases for V and 4 bases for J; bases not matched to a gene: 5. The CDR3 is CASSFGTGGEYEQYF. DNA for the CDR3: TGTGCCAGCAGCTTCGGGACAGGGGGGGAGTACGAGCAGTACTTC.

The chain uses TRBV4-1 and TRBJ2-7; D may be TRBD2 (5 bases). The CDR3 runs to 13 residues. The germline V and J ends were trimmed by 6 bases and 2 bases, with 11 bases remaining between them. Germline V gives CDR1 MGHRA, CDR2 YSYEKL. As DNA, the CDR3 is TGCGCCAGCAGTCCGACTAACACCTACGAGCAGTACTTC. The encoded protein is CASSPTNTYEQYF.

The chain links TRBV27 to TRBJ1-1, with D possibly matching TRBD1 (5 bases). Trimming cost V 7 bases and J 6 bases, with 9 bases left between them. The CDR3 runs 11 residues. Germline V gene lookup returns CDR1 MNHEY and CDR2 SMNVEV (reference sequence). The CDR3 DNA is TGTGCCAGCATCACGGGGGCTGAAGCTTTCTTT. Translated, it gives CASITGAEAFF.

The genes are TRBV4-1 and TRBJ2-3, with TRBD2 matching 8 bases. Germline V CDR1 and CDR2: MGHRA, YSYEKL. The CDR3 covers 16 residues. J gave up 5 bases and V 0 bases, and 7 bases lay outside the gene matches. The CDR3 DNA is TGCGCCAGCAGCCAAGAATCGGGAGGGGAAGAAGATACGCAGTATTTT. Translating gives CASSQESGGEEDTQYF.

This chain uses TRBV4-1 with TRBJ2-5; no definite D call. The J call may be in error: the DNA end matches TRBJ2-7 better. This CDR3 is built from 13 residues. The germline V gene encodes CDR1 MGHRA and CDR2 YSYEKL. CDR3 loop: CASSQTANYEQYF. The CDR3 coding sequence is TGCGCCAGCAGCCAAACAGCAAACTACGAGCAGTACTTC.

The rearrangement links TRBV6-1 to TRBJ1-5; 7 bases map to TRBD1. V lost 4 bases to trimming and J lost 2 bases; unmatched junction nucleotides: 2. Germline V lookup: CDR1 MNHNS, CDR2 SASEGT. This CDR3 comprises 14 residues. CDR3 in amino acids: CASSGQGGNQPQHF. CDR3 DNA: TGTGCCAGCAGTGGACAGGGTGGCAATCAGCCCCAGCATTTT.

This rearrangement joins TRBV10-3 to TRBJ1-1, with a tentative D call TRBD1 (5 bases). The germline V gene encodes CDR1 ENHRY and CDR2 SYGVKD. V was cut by 6 bases and J by 0 bases, with 11 bases left in between. This CDR3 spans 14 amino acids. The CDR3 nucleotides read TGTGCCATCAGGACGACAGACATGAACACTGAAGCTTTCTTT. Translating gives CAIRTTDMNTEAFF.

This chain connects TRBV10-2 to TRBJ1-1; 7 bases line up with TRBD1. V shed 5 bases, J shed 7 bases, and the junction held 7 bases outside the gene matches. Germline V lookup: CDR1 WSHSY, CDR2 SAAADI. There are 13 residues in the CDR3. In DNA form, the CDR3 reads TGCGCCAGCAGTCTCGGGACAGCCGTTGAAGCTTTCTTT. Encoded protein: CASSLGTAVEAFF.

The CDR3 DNA reads TGTGCCAGCAGTACTAGGGGAGATGTTTACGAGCAGTACTTC. It translates to CASSTRGDVYEQYF. The chain carries TRBV27 and TRBJ2-7; either TRBD1 or TRBD2 may fit D (5 bases each). V lost 5 bases and J lost 4, with 15 bases in between. CDR1 MNHEY and CDR2 SMNVEV come from the germline V gene (reference sequence). CDR3 length: 14 residues.

The chain combines TRBV4-1 with TRBJ1-2, with 10 bases fitting TRBD1. This CDR3 is 15 amino acids long. Losses at the gene ends were 3 bases for V and 4 bases for J; bases not matched to a gene: 5. The germline V gene encodes CDR1 MGHRA and CDR2 YSYEKL. CDR3 nucleotide sequence: TGCGCCAGCAGCCAGGCCGGGACAGGGGTCTATGGCTACACCTTC. Protein sequence: CASSQAGTGVYGYTF.

The chain joins TRBV19 to TRBJ1-3; D gene ambiguous. Germline loops: CDR1 LNHDA, CDR2 SQIVND (reference sequence). Between the trimmed V and J ends, which lost 0 bases and 4 bases, there was a span of 7 bases. The CDR3 covers 14 residues. The CDR3 sequence is CASSIDTDGNTIYF. CDR3 bases: TGTGCCAGTAGTATAGATACCGACGGAAACACCATATATTTT.

This chain connects TRBV19 to TRBJ1-2, with 7 positions matching TRBD1. This CDR3 comprises 13 residues. Germline trimming cut 4 bases from V and 5 bases from J; bases unmatched to any gene: 4. Germline-derived CDR1 and CDR2 are LNHDA and SQIVND (reference sequence). The CDR3 spells CASSTSTGYGYTF. The CDR3 coding sequence is TGTGCCAGTAGTACCTCGACAGGGTATGGCTACACCTTC.

The chain combines TRBV5-1 with TRBJ2-2; TRBD1 might be the D (5 bases). Trimming stripped 0 bases from V and 4 bases from J, with 10 bases between. Germline lookup yields CDR1 SGHRS and CDR2 YFSETQ. The CDR3 consists of 15 residues. CDR3 loop: CASSLAQGPTGELFF. CDR3 in DNA: TGCGCCAGCAGCTTGGCGCAGGGTCCCACCGGGGAGCTGTTTTTT.

This chain joins TRBV6-1 and TRBJ2-1, with unresolved D. Germline V gives CDR1 MNHNS, CDR2 SASEGT. CDR3 length equals 15 residues. V lost 1 base and J 1 base, leaving 8 bases between the germline ends. CDR3 region: CASSEEVLSYNEQFF. Here the CDR3 DNA reads TGTGCCAGCAGTGAAGAAGTGCTTTCCTACAATGAGCAGTTCTTC.

This chain connects TRBV4-1 to TRBJ2-5, with 9 bases fitting TRBD2. The CDR3 is made up of 17 amino acids. Trimming cost V 0 bases and J 0 bases; bases outside gene matches: 5. Germline V gene sequence: CDR1 MGHRA, CDR2 YSYEKL. The CDR3 reads CASSQDTSGGYQETQYF. The CDR3 bases are TGCGCCAGCAGCCAAGATACGAGCGGGGGGTACCAAGAGACCCAGTACTTC.

This clone was observed once. This rearrangement joins TRBV7-9 to TRBJ2-3, with D possibly TRBD2 on 6 matching bases. Germline CDR1 is SEHNR and CDR2 is FQNEAQ (reference sequence). The CDR3 is 16 residues long. V lost 2 bases to trimming and J lost 0 bases, with 12 bases between them. CDR3 bases: TGTGCCAGCAGCTTATTTGTAGCGGCTAGCACAGATACGCAGTATTTT. Translated, it gives CASSLFVAASTDTQYF.

This clone was found a few times. CDR3 nucleotides: TGTGCCAGCAGCGACCAAGAGACCCAGTACTTC. Translation: CASSDQETQYF. The rearrangement joins TRBV7-6 to TRBJ2-5; D is unclear. Germline CDR1 SGHVS, CDR2 FNYEAQ. Trimming left V 5 bases short and J 0 bases short, with 1 base between. There are 11 residues in the CDR3.